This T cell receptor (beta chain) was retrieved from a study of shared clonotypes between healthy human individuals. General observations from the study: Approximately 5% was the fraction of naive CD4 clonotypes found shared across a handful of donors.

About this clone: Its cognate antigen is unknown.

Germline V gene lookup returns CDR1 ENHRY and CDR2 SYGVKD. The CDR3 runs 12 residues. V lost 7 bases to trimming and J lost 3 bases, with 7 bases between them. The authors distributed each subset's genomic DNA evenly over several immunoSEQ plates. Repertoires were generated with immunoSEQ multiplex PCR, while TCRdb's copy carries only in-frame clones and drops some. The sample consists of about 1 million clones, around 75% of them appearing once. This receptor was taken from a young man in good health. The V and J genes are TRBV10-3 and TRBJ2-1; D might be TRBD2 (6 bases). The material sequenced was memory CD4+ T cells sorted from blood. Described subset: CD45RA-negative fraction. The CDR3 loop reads CAIMDYYNEQFF. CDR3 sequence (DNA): TGTGCCATCATGGACTACTACAATGAGCAGTTCTTC.